Below, one TCR beta chain is given with its context. J gave up 5 bases and V 0 bases, and 6 bases lay outside the gene matches. CDR3 length: 15 amino acids. Germline CDR1 is LGHDT and CDR2 is YNNKEL (reference sequence). The data are from a study of blood T cells in healthy people across ages. PCR was performed a second time for 7 to 11 cycles using a sample-barcoded 5' primer and a J-beta primer mix. TCRdb passed the 5' RACE reads through MiXCR, listing each CDR3 protein once. The table lists hundreds of thousands of distinct CDR3 sequences, approximately 53% of them singletons. Sequenced sample: blood. The chain is built from TRBV3-1 and TRBJ2-5, with 7 bases identical to TRBD2. This clonotype was obtained from a man between 35 and 55 years old in good health. The CDR3 DNA follows: TGTGCCAGCAGCCAAGATAGTAGCGGGTTGGAGACCCAGTACTTC. Translated: CASSQDSSGLETQYF.